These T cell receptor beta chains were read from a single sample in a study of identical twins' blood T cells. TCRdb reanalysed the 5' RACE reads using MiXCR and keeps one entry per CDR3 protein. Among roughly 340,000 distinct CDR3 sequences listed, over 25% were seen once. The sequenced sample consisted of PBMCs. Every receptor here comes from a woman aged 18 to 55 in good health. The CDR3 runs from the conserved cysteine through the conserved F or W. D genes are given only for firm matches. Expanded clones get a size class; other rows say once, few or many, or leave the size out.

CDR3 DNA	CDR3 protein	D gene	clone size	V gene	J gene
TGCAGCGTTGAATCTCAGGAGAAAACAGATACGCAGTATTTT	CSVESQEKTDTQYF	NA	few	TRBV29-1	TRBJ2-3
TGCAGTGCTGCCCGCGGGGGGAGGGACACTGAAGCTTTCTTT	CSAARGGRDTEAFF	NA	NA	TRBV20-1	TRBJ1-1
TGTGCCAGCAGCCCAGAAGCTCCACAATCCACCGGGGAGCTGTTTTTT	CASSPEAPQSTGELFF	NA	few	TRBV9	TRBJ2-2
TGTGCCAGCAGTTTAGGGCAGGGCGCACGAATCAATGAAGCTTTCTTT	CASSLGQGARINEAFF	NA	few	TRBV27	TRBJ1-1
TGTGCCAGCAGCCATGGGAACAGGGGGCGCCGGTCTGGAAACACCATATATTTT	CASSHGNRGRRSGNTIYF	TRBD1	NA	TRBV3-1	TRBJ1-3
TGTGCCAGCAGCTCCCAGACCCGAACCGGGGAGCTGTTTTTT	CASSSQTRTGELFF	NA	NA	TRBV7-9	TRBJ2-2
TGCAGCACTAGGACAGTTGAAGCTTTCTTT	CSTRTVEAFF	NA	few	TRBV29-1	TRBJ1-1
TGCAGCTCTGCCAGGTCTATGAACACTGAAGCTTTCTTT	CSSARSMNTEAFF	NA	once	TRBV29-1	TRBJ1-1
TGTGCCAGCAGCCACCTAACAGGGGTGGCCACTGAAGCTTTCTTT	CASSHLTGVATEAFF	TRBD1	NA	TRBV3-1	TRBJ1-1
TGTGCCAGTCGACAAGGCACAGATACGCAGTATTTT	CASRQGTDTQYF	NA	NA	TRBV11-3	TRBJ2-3
TGCGCCAGCAGCCTTCAGGGGTCGATGAACACTGAAGCTTTCTTT	CASSLQGSMNTEAFF	NA	NA	TRBV4-3	TRBJ1-1
TGTGCCAGCAGTTTGGTCGGGCGGTCCTACGAGCAGTACTTC	CASSLVGRSYEQYF	NA	NA	TRBV11-2	TRBJ2-7
TGCAGTGCTAGAGATCATAAAGGGACAGGGCAGTTCTTC	CSARDHKGTGQFF	TRBD1	NA	TRBV20-1	TRBJ2-1
TGCAGTGCCCCAGAACGAACCACGCGGGGCTACACCTTC	CSAPERTTRGYTF	NA	NA	TRBV20-1	TRBJ1-2
TGCAGCGTGGGGTCTAACTATGGCTACACCTTC	CSVGSNYGYTF	NA	NA	TRBV29-1	TRBJ1-2
TGCGCCAGCAGCTTTGAGGGGACCAACGCCTACAATGAGCAGTTCTTC	CASSFEGTNAYNEQFF	NA	NA	TRBV5-1	TRBJ2-1
TGCAGCGGTGGACGGGTCACCGTTGACACTGAAGCTTTCTTT	CSGGRVTVDTEAFF	NA	once	TRBV29-1	TRBJ1-1
TGCAGCGTTTCCCTTTTACAGGGGAGGTCTGAAGCTTTCTTT	CSVSLLQGRSEAFF	TRBD1	many	TRBV29-1	TRBJ1-1
TGTGCCAGCAGCTTTGTGACAGGGCGTAACACTGAAGCTTTCTTT	CASSFVTGRNTEAFF	TRBD1	NA	TRBV7-9	TRBJ1-1
TGCAGTGCTATCAGGAATGAGCAGTTCTTC	CSAIRNEQFF	NA	few	TRBV20-1	TRBJ2-1
TGCAGTGCGCCGACAGGGGGCTTCAACGAGCAGTACTTC	CSAPTGGFNEQYF	TRBD1	NA	TRBV20-1	TRBJ2-7
TGTGCCATCTCCAGGACAGGGAACGACAAGACCCAGTACTTC	CAISRTGNDKTQYF	TRBD1	NA	TRBV24-1	TRBJ2-5